Included here is one T cell receptor (beta chain) sequence, with context. What antigen it recognizes has not been identified. No base quality information exists; no much larger clone differs at one position. Using the immunoSEQ two-step, bias-controlled multiplex PCR assay, TRB CDR3 regions were amplified from genomic DNA. Sequencing of CDR3 libraries was carried out on an Illumina NextSeq 500. The source study handled its data this way. The immunoSEQ Analyzer platform handled the initial alignment and bioinformatics, which included bias normalization against synthetic CDR3 analogs. V, D and J genes were annotated according to IMGT database definitions. Additional TRBV analyses were carried out with default settings in VDJtools version 1.1.10 and the R package tcR version 2.2.1.11. For the GLIPH analysis, version 1.0 was run with default settings. To test for significant clonotype frequency changes in CDR3 sequences with at least 5 reads, a 2-sided binomial test with Benjamini-Hochberg correction (alpha = 0.01) was used. TCRdb limited this immuneACCESS table to in-frame rearrangements with V and J called. A share of clones is missing; checked studies link under half to unresolved V genes, and the rest is unexplained. V and J calls and clone size come straight from that table; D and trimming were deduced from the DNA. The sample profile shows roughly 6,200 clones; roughly 70% of them were found once. The ten biggest clones cover approximately 30% of the sample.

The sample originates from a study of T cell therapy after organ transplantation (dated by TCRdb to between 2018 and 2021). Background for the entire study: Autologous CMV-specific T cells, expanded in vitro for around 14 days with a peptide pool of 30 HLA class I and II CMV epitopes, were used as therapy products. Each patient got up to 6 T cell doses, given every 2 weeks, and was then monitored for over 25 weeks after finishing therapy. Of the approximately eleven patients, only 7 or 8 had long-term post-therapy samples available. A follow-up TRBV repertoire analysis was performed on an open-label phase I trial of autologous CMV-specific adoptive T cell therapy in solid-organ transplant recipients. Blood samples for the short-term post-therapy time point were taken 4 to 8 weeks after therapy ended. Of the approximately 10 patients, eight were classified as clinical responders and two as nonresponders. Across 2 to 6 intravenous infusions, patients got a median of 1.92 x 10^8 CMV-specific T cells.

The full study reports these points: Fold change in CD8 clonality after therapy inversely correlated with pretherapy clonality, suggesting less biased repertoires were more receptive to remodeling. The small cohort prevented assessing confounders such as concurrent antirejection and antiviral medications. Few detected expansions in nonresponders may reflect reduced sample coverage from poor CD8+ T cell yield. Marked pretherapy clonal expansions with minimal repertoire change after therapy were observed in nonresponders. Reconstitution after therapy appeared to involve both transferred clonotypes and endogenous clonotypes that were not detected in the therapy products.

Reading from cysteine to phenylalanine, the CDR3 counts 16 amino acids. Here the CDR3 DNA is all that survives: 48 bases in frame from base 1. The time point tag for this specimen amounts to: 4-8 weeks after completion of therapy. Solid-organ transplant recipients with drug-resistant/recurrent cytomegalovirus were included as patients. Fewer than 13 trial participants were chosen for repertoire analysis on the basis of the availability of post-therapy peripheral blood mononuclear cells. Viable CD3+CD8+CD4- lymphocytes were sorted from PBMCs on a BD FACSAria III. The Qiagen DNeasy Kit was used to extract genomic DNA from the sorted cells.

The source material was CD8+ T cells from blood, sampled after autologous CMV-specific T cell therapy. The sequence was collected from a human patient who had received a solid organ transplant and had CMV disease. The graft donor may be the source of some T cells after a transplant. This chain is built from TRBV21-1 and TRBJ2-1; no DNA check was done on the table's D call, TRBD1. TRBV21-1 is assigned pseudogene status. The CDR3 protein is CASSSWETGASNEQFF. In nucleotide form, the sequence is TGTGCCAGCAGCAGCTGGGAGACAGGGGCATCCAATGAGCAGTTCTTC.